These T cell receptor beta chains were read from a single sample in a study of cytomegalovirus exposure and HLA in healthy donors. Generated by immunoSEQ multiplex PCR, the TCRdb table keeps only in-frame clones and is missing some. The sample includes 50,000 or so clones, under 75% of them seen just once. The sequenced sample was PBMCs. Receptors originate from a man aged 25 to 45 in good health and CMV-seronegative. Both conserved end residues are part of each CDR3. Clone size, where shown, is once, few, many, or a class for clones that have expanded.

j_gene,abundance,v_gene,CDR3aa
TRBJ2-3,.,TRBV13,CASSLVGGTFGEQYF
TRBJ2-1,medium-sized,TRBV6-5,CASRSGLAGTDEQFF
TRBJ2-3,few,TRBV6-1,CASSEVIEPSGSRTDTQYF
TRBJ2-3,.,TRBV28,CASSPLGTGDRDTQYF
TRBJ2-1,.,TRBV6-1,CASSASSGRALDEQFF
TRBJ2-7,.,TRBV27,CASSSSAGTVIYEQYF
TRBJ2-1,.,TRBV15,CATSRDDLAGYNEQFF
TRBJ2-2,.,TRBV19,CASSMVVWFGGGTGELFF
TRBJ2-5,.,TRBV18,CASTPGPVGSGETQYF
TRBJ2-7,.,TRBV30,CAWSLGDNYEQYF
TRBJ2-2,few,TRBV5-1,CASSLLTGDNTGELFF
TRBJ1-3,.,TRBV30,CAWSDTSGTGGNTIYF
TRBJ2-7,.,TRBV6-6,CASMALAVQYF
TRBJ2-1,.,TRBV30,CAWSVDGRVYNEQFF
TRBJ1-2,once,TRBV19,CASSATGNFLYGYTF
TRBJ1-5,.,TRBV5-6,CASSSGQKIQPQHF
TRBJ2-7,once,TRBV6-5,CASGSSGGHEQYF
TRBJ2-7,.,TRBV27,CASSSLGRGALYEQYF
TRBJ2-7,few,TRBV13,CASTGRDRPYEQYF
TRBJ2-1,.,TRBV30,CAGTPSVSYNEQFF
TRBJ1-1,.,TRBV30,CAWRGNRGATEAFF
TRBJ2-3,once,TRBV19,CASSIRAGEVDTQYF
TRBJ1-1,.,TRBV5-8,CASSLVSGGPLNTEAFF
TRBJ1-1,.,TRBV19,CASSGGGATEAFF
TRBJ2-7,few,TRBV2,CASSQDTPQVEQYF
TRBJ2-5,.,TRBV10-1,CASSDQFGETQYF
TRBJ1-1,.,TRBV6-1,CAAQGQGATEAFF
TRBJ2-2,once,TRBV6-6,CASSYSTAGELFF
TRBJ1-5,.,TRBV19,CASSKWGDGQPQHF
TRBJ2-7,few,TRBV5-6,CASSLGMREQYF
TRBJ1-4,.,TRBV7-9,CSSSSLTMGANEKLFF
TRBJ2-5,.,TRBV4-1,CASSQEALAGPQETQYF
TRBJ1-1,.,TRBV15,CATSRVGGTEAFF
TRBJ1-1,.,TRBV29-1,CSVVGQSNTEAFF
TRBJ2-5,.,TRBV6-5,CASSSWTGRQETQYF
TRBJ2-2,.,TRBV7-9,CASSFFLPSNTGELFF
TRBJ2-2,.,TRBV19,CASSGRTGETGELFF
TRBJ1-2,.,TRBV6-4,CASSEGLGAGGVGGYTF
TRBJ2-2,.,TRBV27,CASSAWDSSFGELFF
TRBJ2-6,few,TRBV27,CASSLSGLDASGANVLTF
TRBJ1-1,.,TRBV9,CASSATGGFVIEAFF
TRBJ2-5,.,TRBV9,CASSVGGGDWRETQYF
TRBJ2-7,.,TRBV4-1,CASSHLPGQGTYEQYF
TRBJ2-2,.,TRBV15,CATSPAARPGELFF
TRBJ1-5,.,TRBV19,CASSDRYQPQHF
TRBJ2-1,.,TRBV7-8,CASSPIISYNEQFF
TRBJ2-2,.,TRBV19,CASSPRGRDTGELFF
TRBJ2-3,.,TRBV11-2,CASSLDSGGTDTQYF